Following are 30 T cell receptor beta chains from one sample sequenced in a study of cytomegalovirus exposure and HLA in healthy donors. A multiplex PCR was run with 60 Vbeta primers and 13 Jbeta primers. TCRdb keeps only in-frame clones here, not all; method: immunoSEQ multiplex PCR. The sample has roughly 190,000 clones; more than 80% are singletons. Sequencing was performed on PBMCs. The source of these receptors is a woman between 50 and 59 years old in good health and CMV-seropositive.

This clone has only one observation. This chain joins TRBV18 and TRBJ1-4; D uncertain. The CDR3 runs 14 residues. Per germline, CDR1 KGHSH and CDR2 LQKENI. V dropped 5 bases and J dropped 0 bases, with 7 bases sitting between them. For the CDR3, the DNA is TGTGCCAGCTCAGCGTACGCAACTAATGAAAAACTGTTTTTT. Protein: CASSAYATNEKLFF.

This rearrangement joins TRBV6-5 to TRBJ2-5; 9 nucleotides match TRBD2. V shed 7 bases and J 5 bases; nucleotides not matched to a gene: 8. Germline CDR1 is MNHEY and CDR2 is SVGAGI. CDR3 size: 14 residues. This CDR3 is CASIRAGGIETQYF. The CDR3 nucleotides are TGTGCCAGCATTCGGGCGGGGGGGATTGAGACCCAGTACTTC.

V is TRBV18 and J is TRBJ2-3; D ambiguous. CDR1 and CDR2 (germline): KGHSH, LQKENI. The CDR3 length is 13 residues. V shed 3 bases and J shed 2 bases, with 6 bases lying between them. CDR3 DNA: TGTGCCAGCTCACCTCTTTCCACAGATACGCAGTATTTT. Its protein product is CASSPLSTDTQYF.

The rearrangement uses TRBV28 and TRBJ2-7, with D possibly TRBD1 on 6 matching bases. CDR1 and CDR2 from the germline V gene are MDHEN and SYDVKM. The CDR3 runs to 14 residues. V was trimmed by 4 bases and J by 3 bases, leaving 13 bases between them. The CDR3 here is CASSSYRVSYEQYF. CDR3 nucleotide sequence: TGTGCCAGCAGTTCTTACAGGGTGAGCTACGAGCAGTACTTC.

The chain combines TRBV6-5 with TRBJ2-7, with a possible D match to TRBD1 (6 bases). The length of the CDR3 is 13 residues. CDR1 and CDR2 from the germline V gene are MNHEY and SVGAGI. Between the trimmed V and J ends, which lost 5 bases and 6 bases, there was a span of 14 bases. CDR3 sequence reads: CASSRTQGREQYF. CDR3 nucleotides: TGTGCCAGCAGTCGCACACAGGGACGCGAGCAGTACTTC.

In this sample, this clone turned up a few times. The chain couples TRBV7-9 to TRBJ1-2, with TRBD1 matching 7 bases. In germline, CDR1 is SEHNR, CDR2 FQNEAQ (reference sequence). CDR3 length: 14 residues. The V gene end was trimmed by 1 base and the J gene end by 10 bases; junction bases not matched to a gene: 9. As DNA, the CDR3 is TGTGCCAGCAGCTTAGGAATCGACAGGGTAATCTACACCTTC. Protein product: CASSLGIDRVIYTF.

The chain recombines TRBV4-3 with TRBJ1-2; the match to TRBD1 covers 9 bases. Germline lookup yields CDR1 LGHNA and CDR2 YSLEER. V shed 1 base and J 4 bases; nucleotides not matched to a gene: 4. CDR3 length: 15 residues. The CDR3 sequence: CASSQVGTGSYGYTF. In DNA form, the CDR3 reads TGCGCCAGCAGCCAAGTAGGGACAGGGTCCTATGGCTACACCTTC.

CDR3 sequence (DNA): TGTGCCTGGAAATTGATGGGGGGGAACACCGGGGAGCTGTTTTTT. Protein: CAWKLMGGNTGELFF. The rearrangement joins TRBV30 to TRBJ2-2, with D perhaps TRBD2 (6 bases). Trimming shortened V by 4 bases and J by 1 base, and 13 bases separated the two germline ends. Germline loops: CDR1 GTSNPN, CDR2 SVGIG (reference sequence). This CDR3 region has 15 residues.

The rearrangement joins TRBV28 to TRBJ1-2, with TRBD1 identical over 7 bases. The CDR3 length is 16 residues. V was clipped by 3 bases and J by 5 bases; unmatched bases: 12. The germline CDR1 and CDR2 sequences are MDHEN and SYDVKM. Written as DNA, the CDR3 is TGTGCCAGCAGTTTGCCACAGGGGCCTGAGGGGTATGGCTACACCTTC. It specifies CASSLPQGPEGYGYTF.

As for this clone: An end of the junction differs from the germline gene, which may be a read error. This chain connects TRBV6-5 to TRBJ1-1; D is perhaps TRBD1 (5 bases). The germline CDR1 and CDR2 sequences are MNHEY and SVGAGI. The CDR3 runs 13 residues. CDR3 DNA sequence: TGTGCCAGCAGTTACTCCGGTGGCAGGGTGATGGTCTTT. Encoded protein: CASSYSGGRVMVF.

This chain joins TRBV19 and TRBJ1-6, with 7 bases aligning to TRBD1. J lost 7 bases, V lost 7 bases, and 10 bases had no gene match. The CDR3 sequence is 15 residues long. Germline V gene sequence: CDR1 LNHDA, CDR2 SQIVND (reference sequence). CDR3 region: CASTPGDRSNSPLHF. CDR3 DNA sequence: TGTGCCAGTACCCCAGGGGACAGATCAAATTCACCCCTCCACTTT. The full variable domain, completed using reference TRBV19 and TRBJ1-6, is DGGITQSPKYLFRKEGQNVTLSCEQNLNHDAMYWYRQDPGQGLRLIYYSQIVNDFQKGDIAEGYSVSREKKESFPLTVTSAQKNPTAFYLCASTPGDRSNSPLHFGNGTRLTVT.

The chain employs TRBV4-1 and TRBJ2-5; 7 bases are shared with TRBD1. The germline V gene encodes CDR1 MGHRA and CDR2 YSYEKL. The CDR3 consists of 18 residues. The J segment lost 1 base and the V segment lost 0 bases, leaving 11 bases of the junction unmatched. The CDR3 nucleotides read TGCGCCAGCAGCCAAGAAGGGGTCGCAGGGGGAACCCAAGAGACCCAGTACTTC. Translated, it gives CASSQEGVAGGTQETQYF.

Here the CDR3 reads CASSPSGGSYEQYF. The CDR3, as DNA: TGCGCCAGCAGCCCGAGCGGGGGCTCCTACGAGCAGTACTTC. This chain connects TRBV10-1 to TRBJ2-7; 8 nucleotides align to TRBD2. The CDR3 extends over 14 amino acids. V was pared by 6 bases and J by 0 bases, with 4 bases of the junction left unmatched. Germline CDR1 is WNHNN and CDR2 is SYGVQD (reference sequence).

This CDR3 reads CASSQGLAGGTDTQYF. In DNA, the CDR3 is TGTGCCAGCAGCCAGGGACTAGCGGGGGGCACAGATACGCAGTATTTT. This chain joins TRBV7-3 and TRBJ2-3, with 14 bases matching TRBD2. Looked up from germline, CDR1 is SGHTA and CDR2 is FQGTGA. Trimming took 5 bases from V and 1 from J; bases not matched to a gene: 2. The CDR3 is 16 residues long.

The chain carries TRBV18 and TRBJ2-7, with D maybe TRBD1 (5 bases). CDR1 and CDR2 from the germline V gene are KGHSH and LQKENI. There are 12 residues in the CDR3. Trimming left V 2 bases short and J 5 bases short, with 7 bases between. The CDR3 DNA reads as TGTGCCAGCTCACCAGGGGCGCACGAGCAGTACTTC. Translation gives CASSPGAHEQYF.

V gene TRBV9 combines with J gene TRBJ1-6; TRBD1 matches at 8 bases. V shed 3 bases, J shed 7 bases, and the junction held 3 bases outside the gene matches. Germline values: CDR1 SGDLS, CDR2 YYNGEE. The CDR3 runs 14 residues. The chain's CDR3 is CASSADRGNSPLHF. As DNA, the CDR3 is TGTGCCAGCAGCGCAGACAGGGGCAATTCACCCCTCCACTTT.

On this clone: An end of the junction differs from the germline gene, which may be a read error. Other DNA variants within this sample encode the same CDR3. This rearrangement joins TRBV5-1 to TRBJ1-1; D is uncertain. The CDR3 contains 13 residues. Germline V gene lookup returns CDR1 SGHRS and CDR2 YFSETQ. CDR3 in DNA: TGTGCCAGCAGCTTGGCAGGTTACACTGAAGCTTTCTTT. Protein: CASSLAGYTEAFF.

The chain has TRBV7-9 and TRBJ2-7, with a possible D match to TRBD2 (6 bases). V lost 1 base, J lost 0 bases, and 13 bases lay in between. Germline-derived CDR1 and CDR2 are SEHNR and FQNEAQ (reference sequence). CDR3 length equals 16 residues. CDR3 coding DNA: TGTGCCAGCAGCTTAGGTGCTGGGGGGATCTCCTACGAGCAGTACTTC. It encodes CASSLGAGGISYEQYF. Complete variable domain (other parts from reference TRBV7-9 and TRBJ2-7): DTGVSQNPRHKITKRGQNVTFRCDPISEHNRLYWYRQTLGQGPEFLTYFQNEAQLEKSRLLSDRFSAERPKGSFSTLEIQRTEQGDSAMYLCASSLGAGGISYEQYFGPGTRLTVT.

The chain combines TRBV5-8 with TRBJ2-3, with a tentative D call TRBD2 (6 bases). The CDR3 is 14 residues long. V was cut by 4 bases and J by 1 base, with 10 bases left in between. Germline V gene sequence: CDR1 SGHTS, CDR2 YDEGEE. The CDR3 sequence is CASSDGTRTDTQYF. DNA of the CDR3: TGTGCCAGCAGCGACGGGACTCGCACAGATACGCAGTATTTT.

The chain joins TRBV5-1 to TRBJ1-1; the D gene is possibly TRBD1 (5 bases). Trimming shortened V by 6 bases and J by 1 base, and 13 bases separated the two germline ends. The germline CDR1 and CDR2 sequences are SGHRS and YFSETQ. This CDR3 has 14 residues. CDR3 bases: TGCGCCAGCACCCTAATTCAGGGGAACACTGAAGCTTTCTTT. It is translated as CASTLIQGNTEAFF.

This chain connects TRBV5-1 to TRBJ2-2; the D gene is possibly TRBD1 (6 bases). Trimming left V 2 bases short and J 4 bases short, with 15 bases between. CDR3 length: 16 amino acids. The germline V gene encodes CDR1 SGHRS and CDR2 YFSETQ. The CDR3 spells CASSLTGPRGTGELFF. CDR3 sequence (DNA): TGCGCCAGCAGCTTAACAGGGCCTCGTGGCACCGGGGAGCTGTTTTTT. Using reference TRBV5-1 and TRBJ2-2 for the parts outside the CDR3, the full variable domain is KAGVTQTPRYLIKTRGQQVTLSCSPISGHRSVSWYQQTPGQGLQFLFEYFSETQRNKGNFPGRFSGRQFSNSRSEMNVSTLELGDSALYLCASSLTGPRGTGELFFGEGSRLTVL.

CDR3 nucleotide sequence: TGCGCCAGCTCGGCGGACAGCAGCTCCTACGAGCAGTACTTC. Encoded protein: CASSADSSSYEQYF. The rearrangement joins TRBV5-1 to TRBJ2-7, with a tentative D call TRBD1 (6 bases). CDR1 is SGHRS, CDR2 YFSETQ, per germline. V lost 7 bases, J lost 0 bases, and 14 bases lay in between. The CDR3 loop spans 14 amino acids.

The rearrangement joins TRBV6-5 to TRBJ1-2; 7 bases map to TRBD1. V shed 6 bases and J 6 bases; nucleotides not matched to a gene: 10. The CDR3 contains 14 residues. CDR1 MNHEY and CDR2 SVGAGI come from the germline V gene. CDR3 nucleotide sequence: TGTGCCAGCAGCTATGGTTCAGGGGGGAATGGCTACACCTTC. Amino acid sequence: CASSYGSGGNGYTF.

The chain links TRBV9 to TRBJ2-3; 7 positions match TRBD1. The CDR3 consists of 16 residues. Germline-derived CDR1 and CDR2 are SGDLS and YYNGEE. V trimming: 0 bases; J trimming: 4 bases; junction bases outside the gene matches: 8. CDR3 sequence reads: CASSVAPTGYPDTQYF. The CDR3 region has the DNA TGTGCCAGCAGCGTAGCCCCGACAGGGTATCCAGATACGCAGTATTTT.

The rearrangement joins TRBV10-1 to TRBJ2-5, with TRBD1 matching over 9 bases. The trim removed 5 bases at V and 5 bases at J, leaving 6 bases unmatched. Looked up from germline, CDR1 is WNHNN and CDR2 is SYGVQD (reference sequence). The CDR3 runs to 14 residues. The CDR3 DNA follows: TGCGCCAGCAGTAAGAGTGACAGGGGGGAGACCCAGTACTTC. This gives the protein CASSKSDRGETQYF.

The CDR3 nucleotides read TGCGCCAGCAGCCAAGATTGGTCAGGGCTGACAGATACGCAGTATTTT. This translates into CASSQDWSGLTDTQYF. The rearrangement uses TRBV4-3 and TRBJ2-3; D might be TRBD1 (5 bases). CDR1 and CDR2 (germline): LGHNA, YSLEER. The length of the CDR3 is 16 residues. Trimming shortened V by 0 bases and J by 3 bases, and 13 bases separated the two germline ends.

V is TRBV19 and J is TRBJ1-2; the match to TRBD1 covers 8 bases. The V gene end was trimmed by 4 bases and the J gene end by 1 base; junction bases not matched to a gene: 11. The CDR3 sequence is 17 residues long. Germline CDR1 LNHDA, CDR2 SQIVND (reference sequence). The CDR3 sequence is CASSTGQGRGDNYGYTF. The CDR3 coding sequence is TGTGCCAGTAGTACCGGACAGGGCCGAGGGGATAACTATGGCTACACCTTC.

The gene calls are TRBV19 and TRBJ2-1; 9 bases are a match to TRBD1. Germline values: CDR1 LNHDA, CDR2 SQIVND (reference sequence). The CDR3 extends over 14 amino acids. With V trimmed by 6 bases and J by 12 bases, 12 bases remained unmatched. The CDR3 sequence is CASSETGGKTGQFF. As DNA, the CDR3 is TGTGCCAGTAGCGAGACAGGGGGTAAAACGGGGCAGTTCTTC. Full variable domain (outside the CDR3, taken from reference TRBV19 and TRBJ2-1): DGGITQSPKYLFRKEGQNVTLSCEQNLNHDAMYWYRQDPGQGLRLIYYSQIVNDFQKGDIAEGYSVSREKKESFPLTVTSAQKNPTAFYLCASSETGGKTGQFFGPGTRLTVL.

J is TRBJ2-7 and V is TRBV2, with 7 positions matching TRBD1. The CDR3 loop spans 15 amino acids. The junction had 8 bases not matched to a gene; V was cut back by 4 bases and J by 2 bases. Germline CDR1 is SNHLY and CDR2 is FYNNEI. CDR3 DNA sequence: TGTGCCAGCAGTGTAATTTCAGGGGGTCCCTACGAGCAGTACTTC. Translating it yields CASSVISGGPYEQYF.

The V gene is TRBV2, the J gene TRBJ2-5; tentatively, D is TRBD1 (6 bases). The CDR3 loop spans 14 amino acids. With 8 bases removed from V and 5 bases from J, the gap between germline ends came to 18 bases. Germline loops: CDR1 SNHLY, CDR2 FYNNEI. This CDR3 is CASGLAGVGETQYF. The CDR3 bases are TGTGCCAGCGGGTTGGCAGGGGTTGGGGAGACCCAGTACTTC. The variable domain in full, with the rest retrieved from reference TRBV2 and TRBJ2-5, is EPEVTQTPSHQVTQMGQEVILRCVPISNHLYFYWYRQILGQKVEFLVSFYNNEISEKSEIFDDQFSVERPDGSNFTLKIRSTKLEDSAMYFCASGLAGVGETQYFGPGTRLLVL.